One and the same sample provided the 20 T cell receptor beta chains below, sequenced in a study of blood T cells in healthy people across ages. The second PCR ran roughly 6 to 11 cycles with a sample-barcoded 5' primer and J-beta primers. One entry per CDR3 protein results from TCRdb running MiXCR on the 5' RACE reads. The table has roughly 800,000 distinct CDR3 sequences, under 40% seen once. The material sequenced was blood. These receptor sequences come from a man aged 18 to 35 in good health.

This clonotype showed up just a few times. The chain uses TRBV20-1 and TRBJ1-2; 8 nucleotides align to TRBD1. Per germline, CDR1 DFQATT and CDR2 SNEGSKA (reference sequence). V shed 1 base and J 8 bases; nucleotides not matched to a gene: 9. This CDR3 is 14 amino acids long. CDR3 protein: CSARAPGGTSGYTF. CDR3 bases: TGCAGTGCTAGAGCCCCAGGGGGCACCTCCGGCTACACCTTC.

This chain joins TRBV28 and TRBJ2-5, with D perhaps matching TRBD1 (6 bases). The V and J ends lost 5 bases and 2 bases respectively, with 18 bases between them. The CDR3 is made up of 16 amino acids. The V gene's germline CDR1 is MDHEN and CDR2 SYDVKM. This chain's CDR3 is CASSGRNTGWQETQYF. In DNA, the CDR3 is TGTGCCAGCAGTGGGCGCAATACAGGGTGGCAAGAGACCCAGTACTTC.

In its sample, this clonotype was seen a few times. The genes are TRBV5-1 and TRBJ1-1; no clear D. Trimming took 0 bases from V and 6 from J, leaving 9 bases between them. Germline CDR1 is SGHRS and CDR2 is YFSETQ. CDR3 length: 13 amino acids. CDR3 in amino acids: CASSLGMQAEAFF. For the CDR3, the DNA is TGCGCCAGCAGCTTGGGCATGCAGGCTGAAGCTTTCTTT.

The DNA of the CDR3 is TGTGCCAGCAGCTACAGGGGTTATCCCGGGGAGCTGTTTTTT. Its protein product is CASSYRGYPGELFF. This chain links TRBV7-2 with TRBJ2-2; 7 bases line up with TRBD1. This CDR3 comprises 14 residues. Trimming cost V 4 bases and J 6 bases; bases outside gene matches: 5. The germline CDR1 and CDR2 sequences are SGHTA and FQGNSA.

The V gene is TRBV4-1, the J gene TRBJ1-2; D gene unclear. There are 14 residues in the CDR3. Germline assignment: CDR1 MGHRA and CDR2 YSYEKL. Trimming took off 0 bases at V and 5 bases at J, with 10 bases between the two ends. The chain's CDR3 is CASSQDWETYGYTF. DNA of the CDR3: TGCGCCAGCAGCCAAGATTGGGAAACTTATGGCTACACCTTC.

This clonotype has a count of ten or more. The CDR3 reads CASSYTPRVQETQYF. CDR3 bases: TGTGCCAGCAGTTACACCCCTCGAGTCCAAGAGACCCAGTACTTC. The chain links TRBV6-2 or TRBV6-3 to TRBJ2-5; unclear D gene. There are 15 residues in the CDR3. Germline V CDR1 and CDR2: MNHEY, SVGEGT. V lost 2 bases and J 1 base, leaving 11 bases between the germline ends.

The CDR3 spells CASSHSGSTYYEQYF. The DNA of the CDR3 is TGCGCCAGCAGCCATAGCGGGAGCACTTACTACGAGCAGTACTTC. This rearrangement joins TRBV4-3 to TRBJ2-7, with 9 bases aligning to TRBD2. The V gene's germline CDR1 is LGHNA and CDR2 YSLEER. J was trimmed by 3 bases and V by 3 bases; bases with no gene match: 6. The CDR3 sequence is 15 residues long.

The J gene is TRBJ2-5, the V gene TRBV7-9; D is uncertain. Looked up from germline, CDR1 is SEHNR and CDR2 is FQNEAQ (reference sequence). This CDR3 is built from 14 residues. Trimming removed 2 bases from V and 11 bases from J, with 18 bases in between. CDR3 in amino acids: CASSLRALPNEQYF. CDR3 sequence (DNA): TGTGCCAGCAGCTTAAGGGCCCTCCCCAATGAGCAGTACTTC.

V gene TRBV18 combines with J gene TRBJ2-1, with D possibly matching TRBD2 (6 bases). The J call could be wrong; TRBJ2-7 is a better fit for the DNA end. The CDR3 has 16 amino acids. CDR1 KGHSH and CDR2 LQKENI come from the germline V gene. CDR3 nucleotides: TGTGCCAGCTCACCCTTAGCGGTCAGCTCCTACAATGAGCAGTACTTC. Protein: CASSPLAVSSYNEQYF.

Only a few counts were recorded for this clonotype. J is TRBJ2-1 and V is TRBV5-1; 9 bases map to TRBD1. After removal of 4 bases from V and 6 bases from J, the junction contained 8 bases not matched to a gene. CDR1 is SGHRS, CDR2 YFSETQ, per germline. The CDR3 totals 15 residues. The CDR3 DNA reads TGCGCCAGCAGCCCGCCCGGGACAGGGTTCAATGAGCAGTTCTTC. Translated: CASSPPGTGFNEQFF.

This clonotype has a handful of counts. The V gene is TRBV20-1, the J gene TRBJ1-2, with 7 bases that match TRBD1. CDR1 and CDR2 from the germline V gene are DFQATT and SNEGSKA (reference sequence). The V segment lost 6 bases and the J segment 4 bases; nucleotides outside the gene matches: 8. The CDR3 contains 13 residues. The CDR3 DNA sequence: TGCAGTGCCGCTTCCGGGACAGCCTATGGCTACACCTTC. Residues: CSAASGTAYGYTF.

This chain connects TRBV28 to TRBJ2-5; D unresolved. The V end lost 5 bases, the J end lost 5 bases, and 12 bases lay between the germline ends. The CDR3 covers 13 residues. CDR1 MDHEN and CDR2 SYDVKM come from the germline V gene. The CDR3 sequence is CASSTPTLETQYF. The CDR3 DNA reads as TGTGCCAGCAGTACCCCTACGCTGGAGACCCAGTACTTC.

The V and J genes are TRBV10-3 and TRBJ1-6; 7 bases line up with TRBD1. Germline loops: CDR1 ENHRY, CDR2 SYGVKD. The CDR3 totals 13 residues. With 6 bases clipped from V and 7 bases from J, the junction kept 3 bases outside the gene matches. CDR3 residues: CAIRGTDNSPLHF. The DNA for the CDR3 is TGTGCCATCAGAGGGACAGACAATTCACCCCTCCACTTT.

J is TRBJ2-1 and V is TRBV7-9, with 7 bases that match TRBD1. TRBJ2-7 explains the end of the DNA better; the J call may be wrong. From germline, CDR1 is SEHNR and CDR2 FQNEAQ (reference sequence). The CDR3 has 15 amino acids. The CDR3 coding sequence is TGTGCCAGCAGTCAGGGGGTGAAAGGGTACAATGAGCAGTACTTC. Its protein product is CASSQGVKGYNEQYF.

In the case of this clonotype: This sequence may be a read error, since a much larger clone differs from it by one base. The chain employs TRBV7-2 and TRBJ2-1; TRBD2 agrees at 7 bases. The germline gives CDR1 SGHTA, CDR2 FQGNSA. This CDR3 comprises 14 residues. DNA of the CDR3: TGTGCCGGCAGCGAACGACTAGCAACGAATGAGCAGTTCTTC. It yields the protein CAGSERLATNEQFF.

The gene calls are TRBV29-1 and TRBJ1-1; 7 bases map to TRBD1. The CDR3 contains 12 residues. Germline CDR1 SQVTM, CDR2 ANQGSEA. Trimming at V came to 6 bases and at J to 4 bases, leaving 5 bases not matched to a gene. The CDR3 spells CSVEGASTEAFF. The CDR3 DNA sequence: TGCAGCGTAGAGGGGGCAAGCACTGAAGCTTTCTTT.

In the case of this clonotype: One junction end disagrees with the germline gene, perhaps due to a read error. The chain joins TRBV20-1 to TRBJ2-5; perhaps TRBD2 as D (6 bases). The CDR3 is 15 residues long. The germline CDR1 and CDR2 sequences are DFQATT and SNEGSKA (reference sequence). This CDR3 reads CSAIPGGAQQEAQYF. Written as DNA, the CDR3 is TGCAGTGCTATCCCTGGAGGGGCGCAACAAGAGGCCCAGTACTTC.

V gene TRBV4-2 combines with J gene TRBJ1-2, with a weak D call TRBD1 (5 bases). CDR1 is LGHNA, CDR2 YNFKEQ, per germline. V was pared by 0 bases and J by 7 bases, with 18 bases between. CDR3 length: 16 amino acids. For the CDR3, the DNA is TGTGCCAGCAGCCAAGATTGGGCCGGGGGGTCTCCTGGCTACACCTTC. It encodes CASSQDWAGGSPGYTF.

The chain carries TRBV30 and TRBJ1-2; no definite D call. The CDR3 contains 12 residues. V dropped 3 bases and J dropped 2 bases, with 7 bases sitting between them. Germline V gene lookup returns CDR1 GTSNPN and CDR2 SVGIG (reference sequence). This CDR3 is CAWRVGNYGYTF. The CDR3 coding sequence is TGTGCCTGGAGGGTAGGCAACTATGGCTACACCTTC.

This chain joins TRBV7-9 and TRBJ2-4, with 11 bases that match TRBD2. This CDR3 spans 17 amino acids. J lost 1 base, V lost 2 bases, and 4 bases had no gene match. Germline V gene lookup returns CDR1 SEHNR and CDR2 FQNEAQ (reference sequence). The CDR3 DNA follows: TGTGCCAGCAGCTTAACTAGCGGGGGTCCCGCCAAAAACATTCAGTACTTC. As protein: CASSLTSGGPAKNIQYF.